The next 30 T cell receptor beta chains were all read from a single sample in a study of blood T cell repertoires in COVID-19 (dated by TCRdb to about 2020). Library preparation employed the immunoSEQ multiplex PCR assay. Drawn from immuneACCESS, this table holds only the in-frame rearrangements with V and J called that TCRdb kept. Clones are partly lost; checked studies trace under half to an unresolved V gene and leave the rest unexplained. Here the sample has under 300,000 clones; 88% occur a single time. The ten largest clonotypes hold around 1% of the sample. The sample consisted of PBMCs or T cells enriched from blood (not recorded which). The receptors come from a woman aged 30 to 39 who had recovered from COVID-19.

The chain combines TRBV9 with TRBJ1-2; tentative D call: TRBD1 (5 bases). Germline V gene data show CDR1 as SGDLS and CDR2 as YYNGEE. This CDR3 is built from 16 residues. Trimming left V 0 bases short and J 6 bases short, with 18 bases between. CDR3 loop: CASSVARARGVDGYTF. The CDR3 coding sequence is TGTGCCAGCAGCGTAGCCCGGGCTCGGGGGGTCGATGGCTACACCTTC.

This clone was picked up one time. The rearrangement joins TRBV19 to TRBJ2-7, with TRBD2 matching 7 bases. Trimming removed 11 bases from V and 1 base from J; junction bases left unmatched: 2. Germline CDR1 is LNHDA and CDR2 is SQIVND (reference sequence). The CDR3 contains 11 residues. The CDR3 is CAGLESYEQYF. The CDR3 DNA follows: TGTGCCGGACTAGAATCCTACGAGCAGTACTTC.

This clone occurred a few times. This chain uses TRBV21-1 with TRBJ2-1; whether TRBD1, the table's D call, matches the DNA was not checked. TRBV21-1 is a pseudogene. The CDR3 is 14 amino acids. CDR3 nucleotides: TGTGCCAGCAGGGGGGCAGTTTTTTACAATGAGCAGTTCTTC. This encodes CASRGAVFYNEQFF.

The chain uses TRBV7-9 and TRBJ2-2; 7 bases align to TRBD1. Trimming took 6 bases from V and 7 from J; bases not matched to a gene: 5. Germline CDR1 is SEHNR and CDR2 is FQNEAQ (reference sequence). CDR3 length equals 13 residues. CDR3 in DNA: TGTGCCAGCAGAAACAGGGGTAGCGGGGAGCTGTTTTTT. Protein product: CASRNRGSGELFF.

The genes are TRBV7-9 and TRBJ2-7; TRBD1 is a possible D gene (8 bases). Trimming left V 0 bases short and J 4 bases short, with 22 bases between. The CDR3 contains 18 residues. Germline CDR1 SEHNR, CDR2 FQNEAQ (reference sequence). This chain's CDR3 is CASSLALPTGGAGYEQYF. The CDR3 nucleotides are TGTGCCAGCAGCTTAGCCCTTCCAACAGGGGGAGCGGGGTACGAGCAGTACTTC.

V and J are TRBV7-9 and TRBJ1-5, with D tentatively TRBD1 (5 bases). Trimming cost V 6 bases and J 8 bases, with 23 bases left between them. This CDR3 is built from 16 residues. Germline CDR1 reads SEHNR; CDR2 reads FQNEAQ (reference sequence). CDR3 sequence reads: CASSLTRQPLNEPQHF. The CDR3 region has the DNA TGTGCCAGCAGTTTAACCAGACAGCCGCTGAATGAGCCCCAGCATTTT.

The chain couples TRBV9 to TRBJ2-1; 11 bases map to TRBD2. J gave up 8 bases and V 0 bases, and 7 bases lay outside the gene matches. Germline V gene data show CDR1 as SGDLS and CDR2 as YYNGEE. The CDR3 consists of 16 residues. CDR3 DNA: TGTGCCAGCAGCGTAGTTGATAGCGGGAGGGTCGATGAGCAGTTCTTC. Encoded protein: CASSVVDSGRVDEQFF.

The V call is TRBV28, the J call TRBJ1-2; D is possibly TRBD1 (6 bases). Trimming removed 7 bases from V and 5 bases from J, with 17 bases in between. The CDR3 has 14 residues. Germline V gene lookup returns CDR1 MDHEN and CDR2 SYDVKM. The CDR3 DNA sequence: TGTGCCAGCACCCTATCTATACAGGGATATGGCTACACCTTC. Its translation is CASTLSIQGYGYTF.

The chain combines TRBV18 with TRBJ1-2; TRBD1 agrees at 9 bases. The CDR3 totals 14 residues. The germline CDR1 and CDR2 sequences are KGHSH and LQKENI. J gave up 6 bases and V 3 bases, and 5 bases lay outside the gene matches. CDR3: CASSPGTGFNGYTF. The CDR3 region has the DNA TGTGCCAGCTCACCCGGGACAGGGTTTAATGGCTACACCTTC.

CDR3 in amino acids: CASSLGGQGLDEQYF. The CDR3 DNA sequence: TGCGCCAGCAGCTTGGGGGGACAGGGCTTGGACGAGCAGTACTTC. The rearrangement uses TRBV5-1 and TRBJ2-7; 9 bases align to TRBD1. Germline V gene sequence: CDR1 SGHRS, CDR2 YFSETQ. With V trimmed by 0 bases and J by 5 bases, 6 bases remained unmatched. The CDR3 totals 15 residues. The full variable domain, completed using reference TRBV5-1 and TRBJ2-7, is KAGVTQTPRYLIKTRGQQVTLSCSPISGHRSVSWYQQTPGQGLQFLFEYFSETQRNKGNFPGRFSGRQFSNSRSEMNVSTLELGDSALYLCASSLGGQGLDEQYFGPGTRLTVT.

The CDR3 region is CASSLWTGGSSNTGELFF. As DNA, the CDR3 is TGCGCCAGCAGCTTGTGGACAGGGGGTTCCTCGAACACCGGGGAGCTGTTTTTT. V is TRBV5-1 and J is TRBJ2-2; 10 bases align to TRBD1. CDR3 length: 18 amino acids. Germline V lookup: CDR1 SGHRS, CDR2 YFSETQ. The J segment lost 0 bases and the V segment lost 1 base, leaving 6 bases of the junction unmatched.

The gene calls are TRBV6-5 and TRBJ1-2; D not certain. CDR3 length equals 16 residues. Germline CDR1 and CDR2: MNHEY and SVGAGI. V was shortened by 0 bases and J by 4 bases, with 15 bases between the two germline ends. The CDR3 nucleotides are TGTGCCAGCAGTTACTCGACGTTTGGGAGGCCCTATGGCTACACCTTC. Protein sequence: CASSYSTFGRPYGYTF.

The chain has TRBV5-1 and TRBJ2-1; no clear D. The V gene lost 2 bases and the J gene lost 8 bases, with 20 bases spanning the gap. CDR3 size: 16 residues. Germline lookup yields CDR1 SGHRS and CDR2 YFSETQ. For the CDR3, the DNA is TGCGCCAGCAGCTTTTGGATAGGCACTGGGCAGTATGAGCAGTTCTTC. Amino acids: CASSFWIGTGQYEQFF.

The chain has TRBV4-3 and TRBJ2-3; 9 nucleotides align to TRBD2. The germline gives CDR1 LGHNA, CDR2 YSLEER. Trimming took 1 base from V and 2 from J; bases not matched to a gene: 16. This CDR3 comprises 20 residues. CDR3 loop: CASSQVTTLGGLATTDTQYF. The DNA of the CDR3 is TGCGCCAGCAGCCAAGTAACGACCTTGGGCGGACTAGCGACCACAGATACGCAGTATTTT.

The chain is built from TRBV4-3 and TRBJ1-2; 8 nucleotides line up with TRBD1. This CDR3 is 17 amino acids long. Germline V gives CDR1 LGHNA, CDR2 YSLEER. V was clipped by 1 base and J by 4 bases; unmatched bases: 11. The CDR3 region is CASSQGATTGVIYGYTF. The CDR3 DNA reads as TGCGCCAGCAGCCAAGGAGCGACGACAGGGGTGATCTATGGCTACACCTTC.

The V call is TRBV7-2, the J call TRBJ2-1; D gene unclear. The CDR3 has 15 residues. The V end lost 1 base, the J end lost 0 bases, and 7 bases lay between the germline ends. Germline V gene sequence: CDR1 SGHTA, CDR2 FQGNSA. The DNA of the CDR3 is TGTGCCAGCAGCTTAGGGTGGAGCTCCTACAATGAGCAGTTCTTC. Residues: CASSLGWSSYNEQFF.

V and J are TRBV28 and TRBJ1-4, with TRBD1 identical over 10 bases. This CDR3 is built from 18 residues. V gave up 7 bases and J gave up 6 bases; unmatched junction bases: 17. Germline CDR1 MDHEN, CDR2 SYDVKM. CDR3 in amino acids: CASNPQSLAGTGDEKLFF. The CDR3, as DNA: TGTGCCAGCAACCCCCAATCCTTGGCCGGGACAGGGGATGAAAAACTGTTTTTT.

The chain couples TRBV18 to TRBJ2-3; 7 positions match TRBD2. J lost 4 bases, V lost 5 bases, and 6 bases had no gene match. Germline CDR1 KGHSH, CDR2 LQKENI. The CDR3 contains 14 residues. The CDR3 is CASSGLDKADTQYF. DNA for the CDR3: TGTGCCAGCTCAGGACTAGACAAGGCAGATACGCAGTATTTT. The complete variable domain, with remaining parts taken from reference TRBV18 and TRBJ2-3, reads NAGVMQNPRHLVRRRGQEARLRCSPMKGHSHVYWYRQLPEEGLKFMVYLQKENIIDESGMPKERFSAEFPKEGPSILRIQQVVRGDSAAYFCASSGLDKADTQYFGPGTRLTVL.

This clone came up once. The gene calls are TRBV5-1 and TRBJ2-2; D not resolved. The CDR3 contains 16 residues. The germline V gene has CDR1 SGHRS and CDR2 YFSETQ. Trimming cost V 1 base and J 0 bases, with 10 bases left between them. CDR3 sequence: CASSLMGLTNTGELFF. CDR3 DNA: TGCGCCAGCAGCTTGATGGGCTTAACGAACACCGGGGAGCTGTTTTTT.

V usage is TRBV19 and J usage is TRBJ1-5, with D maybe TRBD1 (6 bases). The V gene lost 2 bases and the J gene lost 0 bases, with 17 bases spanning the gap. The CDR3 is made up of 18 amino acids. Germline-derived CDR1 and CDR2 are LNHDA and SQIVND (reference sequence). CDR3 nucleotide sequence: TGTGCCAGTAGTATAAGGGGAAGGGGACACAATAGCAATCAGCCCCAGCATTTT. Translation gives CASSIRGRGHNSNQPQHF.

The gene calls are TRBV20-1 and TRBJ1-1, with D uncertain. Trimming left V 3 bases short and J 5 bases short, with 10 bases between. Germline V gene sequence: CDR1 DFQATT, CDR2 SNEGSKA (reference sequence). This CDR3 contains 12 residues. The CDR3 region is CSASRETTEAFF. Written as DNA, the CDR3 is TGCAGTGCTAGTAGGGAGACGACTGAAGCTTTCTTT.

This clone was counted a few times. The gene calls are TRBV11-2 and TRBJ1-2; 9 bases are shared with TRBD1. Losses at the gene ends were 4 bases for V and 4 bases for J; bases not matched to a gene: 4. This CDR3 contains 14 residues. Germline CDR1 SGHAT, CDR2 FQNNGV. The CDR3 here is CASSYGTGIYGYTF. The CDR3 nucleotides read TGTGCCAGCAGCTACGGGACAGGGATCTATGGCTACACCTTC.

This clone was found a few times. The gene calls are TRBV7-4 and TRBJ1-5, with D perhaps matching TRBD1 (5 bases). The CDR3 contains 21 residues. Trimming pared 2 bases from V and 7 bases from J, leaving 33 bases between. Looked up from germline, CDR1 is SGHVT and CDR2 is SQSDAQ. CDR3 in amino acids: CASSLSRGGERNLFFEQPQHF. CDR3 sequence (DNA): TGTGCCAGCAGCTTAAGTAGGGGAGGGGAACGGAACCTATTTTTCGAACAGCCCCAGCATTTT.

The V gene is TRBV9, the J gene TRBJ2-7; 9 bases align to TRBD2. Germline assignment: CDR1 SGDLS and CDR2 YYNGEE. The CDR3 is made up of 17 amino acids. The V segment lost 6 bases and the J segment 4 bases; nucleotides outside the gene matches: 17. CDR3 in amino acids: CASTSSEGASGMYEQYF. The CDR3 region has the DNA TGTGCCAGCACTTCCTCGGAGGGGGCTAGCGGGATGTACGAGCAGTACTTC.

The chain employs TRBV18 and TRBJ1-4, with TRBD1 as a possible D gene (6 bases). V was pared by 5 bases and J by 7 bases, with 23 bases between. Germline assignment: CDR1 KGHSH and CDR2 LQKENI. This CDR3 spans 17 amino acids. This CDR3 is CASSWATGTSGPEKLFF. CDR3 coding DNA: TGTGCCAGCTCATGGGCTACCGGGACATCGGGACCTGAAAAACTGTTTTTT.

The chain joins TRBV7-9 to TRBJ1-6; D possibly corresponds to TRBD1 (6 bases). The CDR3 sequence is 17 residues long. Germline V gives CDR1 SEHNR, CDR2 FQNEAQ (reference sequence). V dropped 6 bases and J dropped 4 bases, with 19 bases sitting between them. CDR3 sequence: CASRQDPGGLYNSPLHF. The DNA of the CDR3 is TGTGCCAGCAGGCAAGACCCCGGGGGGCTGTATAATTCACCCCTCCACTTT.

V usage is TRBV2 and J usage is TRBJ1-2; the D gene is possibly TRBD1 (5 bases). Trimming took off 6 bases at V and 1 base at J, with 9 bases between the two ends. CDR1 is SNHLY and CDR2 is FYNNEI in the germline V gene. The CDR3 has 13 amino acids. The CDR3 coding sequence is TGTGCCAGCAGGGACAAATTTAACTATGGCTACACCTTC. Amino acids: CASRDKFNYGYTF.

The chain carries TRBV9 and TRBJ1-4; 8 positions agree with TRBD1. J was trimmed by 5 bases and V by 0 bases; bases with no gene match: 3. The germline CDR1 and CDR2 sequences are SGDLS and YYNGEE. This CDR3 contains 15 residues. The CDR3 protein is CASSVGQGPNEKLFF. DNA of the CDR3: TGTGCCAGCAGCGTAGGACAGGGGCCAAATGAAAAACTGTTTTTT.

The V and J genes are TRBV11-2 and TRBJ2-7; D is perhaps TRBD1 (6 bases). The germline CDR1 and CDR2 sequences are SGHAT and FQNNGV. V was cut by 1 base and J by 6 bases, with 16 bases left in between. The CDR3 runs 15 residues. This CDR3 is CASSLVSAGVGEQYF. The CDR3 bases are TGTGCCAGCAGCTTAGTTAGCGCAGGGGTGGGCGAGCAGTACTTC.

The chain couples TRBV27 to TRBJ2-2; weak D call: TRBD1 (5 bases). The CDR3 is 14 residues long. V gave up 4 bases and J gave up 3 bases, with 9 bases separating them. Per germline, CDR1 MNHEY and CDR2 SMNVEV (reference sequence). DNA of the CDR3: TGTGCCAGCAGTTCAGGGTTGTACACCGGGGAGCTGTTTTTT. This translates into CASSSGLYTGELFF.